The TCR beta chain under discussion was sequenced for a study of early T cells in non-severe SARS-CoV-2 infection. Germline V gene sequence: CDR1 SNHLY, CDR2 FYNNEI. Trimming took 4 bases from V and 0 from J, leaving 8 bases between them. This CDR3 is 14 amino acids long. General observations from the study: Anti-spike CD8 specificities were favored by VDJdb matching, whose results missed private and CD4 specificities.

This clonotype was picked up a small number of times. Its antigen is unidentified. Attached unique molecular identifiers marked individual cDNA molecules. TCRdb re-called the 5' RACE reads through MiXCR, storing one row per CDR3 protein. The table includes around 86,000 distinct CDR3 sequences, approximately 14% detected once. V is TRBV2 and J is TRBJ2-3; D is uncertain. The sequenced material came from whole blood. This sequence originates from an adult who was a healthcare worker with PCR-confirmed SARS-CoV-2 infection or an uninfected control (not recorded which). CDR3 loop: CASSAQSSTDTQYF. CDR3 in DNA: TGTGCCAGCAGTGCTCAATCTAGCACAGATACGCAGTATTTT.